The 5 T cell receptor beta chains reported below all come from one sample, sequenced in a study of OX40 agonist ivuxolimab in advanced cancers. Sequencing used immunoSEQ multiplex PCR; TCRdb keeps in-frame clones, though not all of them. The sample lists over 35,000 clones, 80% to 90% occurring once. The specimen was CD4+ or CD8+ T cells sorted from blood, collected in a trial of the OX40 agonist ivuxolimab. The receptors derive from an adult with an advanced solid tumor such as melanoma, head and neck, liver or kidney cancer.

The chain recombines TRBV5-1 with TRBJ1-2, with D unclear. The CDR3 has 14 residues. Germline loops: CDR1 SGHRS, CDR2 YFSETQ. Trimming removed 4 bases at V and 6 bases at J, with 16 bases between. The CDR3 DNA reads TGCGCCAGCAGCGCCCGAACGGGGAGTCATGGCTACACCTTC. Translation gives CASSARTGSHGYTF.

The chain is built from TRBV6-5 and TRBJ1-1, with TRBD1 as a possible D gene (6 bases). Trimming took 6 bases from V and 4 from J, leaving 18 bases between them. The CDR3 spans 15 residues. The V gene's germline CDR1 is MNHEY and CDR2 SVGAGI. The CDR3 region is CASSLQGTGSTEAFF. The CDR3 nucleotides are TGTGCCAGCAGCCTACAGGGTACGGGTAGCACTGAAGCTTTCTTT.

The CDR3 DNA is TGTGCCAGTAGTCTGACTAGCGGGAACACAGATACGCAGTATTTT. Protein: CASSLTSGNTDTQYF. J is TRBJ2-3 and V is TRBV19; TRBD2 matches 11 bases. CDR3 length: 15 residues. CDR1 is LNHDA, CDR2 SQIVND, per germline (reference sequence). With V trimmed by 5 bases and J by 2 bases, 3 bases remained unmatched.

The chain joins TRBV9 to TRBJ2-1, with D possibly matching TRBD1 (5 bases). V lost 4 bases, J lost 3 bases, and 11 bases lay in between. Germline loops: CDR1 SGDLS, CDR2 YYNGEE. This CDR3 spans 14 amino acids. The CDR3 spells CASSPQGRYNEQFF. The CDR3, as DNA: TGTGCCAGCAGCCCCCAGGGCCGCTACAATGAGCAGTTCTTC.

The gene calls are TRBV6-1 and TRBJ1-5, with TRBD1 as a possible D gene (5 bases). V gave up 4 bases and J gave up 6 bases, with 10 bases separating them. Germline V CDR1 and CDR2: MNHNS, SASEGT. The CDR3 is 13 amino acids. Written as DNA, the CDR3 is TGTGCCAGCAGTGGAGGGGCTGGTCAGCCCCAGCATTTT. Translating gives CASSGGAGQPQHF.